These 23 T cell receptor beta chains originate from one sample sequenced in a study of blood T cell repertoires in COVID-19. Sequencing used immunoSEQ multiplex PCR; TCRdb keeps in-frame clones, though not all of them. The data show fewer than 80,000 clones, less than 90% seen once. Sequencing was done on a sample of peripheral blood. Receptors were obtained from a human donor in a cohort sampled during active COVID-19.

The chain carries TRBV5-1 and TRBJ2-7; 10 bases agree with TRBD2. J gave up 7 bases and V 2 bases, and 6 bases lay outside the gene matches. The CDR3 loop spans 14 amino acids. Germline CDR1 reads SGHRS; CDR2 reads YFSETQ. The CDR3 DNA reads as TGCGCCAGCAGCTTCAGCGGGGGGGCTTGGGAGCAGTACTTC. As protein: CASSFSGGAWEQYF.

The chain uses TRBV5-6 and TRBJ2-7; TRBD1 aligns across 11 bases. The ends lost 4 bases at V and 4 bases at J; junction bases unmatched: 7. Germline V gene sequence: CDR1 SGHDT, CDR2 YYEEEE. The CDR3 contains 15 residues. In DNA, the CDR3 is TGTGCCAGCAGCGCTCGGACAGGGGGCGGGTACGAGCAGTACTTC. Translated, it gives CASSARTGGGYEQYF.

J is TRBJ1-4 and V is TRBV19, with 8 bases aligning to TRBD1. Germline-derived CDR1 and CDR2 are LNHDA and SQIVND (reference sequence). The CDR3 extends over 14 amino acids. J lost 4 bases, V lost 5 bases, and 3 bases had no gene match. CDR3 region: CASSPGQVNEKLFF. CDR3 DNA sequence: TGTGCCAGTAGTCCGGGACAGGTTAATGAAAAACTGTTTTTT.

The J gene is TRBJ2-3, the V gene TRBV3-1 (or the pseudogene TRBV3-2); the match to TRBD2 covers 8 bases. This CDR3 has 14 residues. V lost 4 bases, J lost 6 bases, and 6 bases stayed unmatched. Looked up from germline, CDR1 is LGHDT and CDR2 is YNNKEL (reference sequence). CDR3 loop: CASSLLPGGDTQYF. In DNA form, the CDR3 reads TGTGCCAGCAGCCTACTTCCGGGGGGGGATACGCAGTATTTT.

The chain is built from TRBV11-2 and TRBJ1-6, with a possible D match to TRBD1 (6 bases). With 5 bases removed from V and 7 bases from J, the gap between germline ends came to 21 bases. The CDR3 length is 17 residues. The germline CDR1 and CDR2 sequences are SGHAT and FQNNGV. CDR3 residues: CASSPTLGGAGNSPLHF. CDR3 sequence (DNA): TGTGCCAGCAGCCCCACTCTCGGGGGGGCGGGCAATTCACCCCTCCACTTT.

This chain joins TRBV19 and TRBJ2-1, with 9 bases lining up with TRBD2. The junction had 13 bases not matched to a gene; V was cut back by 10 bases and J by 0 bases. The CDR3 sequence is 17 residues long. The germline V gene encodes CDR1 LNHDA and CDR2 SQIVND (reference sequence). CDR3 sequence: CATHVSGSLFSYNEQFF. The CDR3 bases are TGTGCCACCCATGTTAGCGGGAGCCTTTTCTCCTACAATGAGCAGTTCTTC.

The chain links TRBV15 to TRBJ1-4; 8 bases line up with TRBD1. The V segment lost 0 bases and the J segment 14 bases; nucleotides outside the gene matches: 11. This CDR3 region has 15 residues. Germline assignment: CDR1 LNHNV and CDR2 YYDKDF (reference sequence). As DNA, the CDR3 is TGTGCCACCAGCAGAGAAGGAACAGGGGGACCCCTGCTGTTTTTT. It yields the protein CATSREGTGGPLLFF.

The chain employs TRBV18 and TRBJ2-7, with D possibly matching TRBD2 (5 bases). The CDR3 extends over 16 amino acids. V was pared by 0 bases and J by 10 bases, with 22 bases between. Germline loops: CDR1 KGHSH, CDR2 LQKENI. The CDR3 bases are TGTGCCAGCTCACCACCCTTCGAGGGAACGGTTCAAAATCAGTACTTC. Translating it yields CASSPPFEGTVQNQYF.

V usage is TRBV9 and J usage is TRBJ1-1; no firm D call. The V gene lost 3 bases and the J gene lost 4 bases, with 13 bases spanning the gap. The germline CDR1 and CDR2 sequences are SGDLS and YYNGEE. The CDR3 runs 14 residues. The CDR3 here is CASSARNRGTEAFF. DNA for the CDR3: TGTGCCAGCAGCGCGAGGAATCGAGGCACTGAAGCTTTCTTT.

A few counts support this clone. V is TRBV9 and J is TRBJ1-1, with D hard to call. Germline V gene data show CDR1 as SGDLS and CDR2 as YYNGEE. V lost 1 base to trimming and J lost 1 base, with 11 bases between them. The CDR3 runs to 15 residues. The DNA for the CDR3 is TGTGCCAGCAGCGTATTGAGTAACGGGAACACTGAAGCTTTCTTT. This sequence encodes CASSVLSNGNTEAFF.

V usage is TRBV30 and J usage is TRBJ1-2; the D is unclear. The V and J ends lost 4 bases and 1 base respectively, with 10 bases between them. This CDR3 has 13 amino acids. Looked up from germline, CDR1 is GTSNPN and CDR2 is SVGIG (reference sequence). CDR3 DNA: TGTGCCTGGAAGACACTCTTTAACTATGGCTACACCTTC. Protein product: CAWKTLFNYGYTF. The full variable domain, its missing parts supplied by reference TRBV30 and TRBJ1-2, is SQTIHQWPATLVQPVGSPLSLECTVEGTSNPNLYWYRQAAGRGLQLLFYSVGIGQISSEVPQNLSASRPQDRQFILSSKKLLLSDSGFYLCAWKTLFNYGYTFGSGTRLTVV.

Here the CDR3 reads CASSLDTNTGELFF. The CDR3 bases are TGTGCCAGCAGCTTGGACACGAACACCGGGGAGCTGTTTTTT. The V gene is TRBV7-3, the J gene TRBJ2-2, with D perhaps TRBD1 (5 bases). CDR3 length: 14 residues. Germline V gene data show CDR1 as SGHTA and CDR2 as FQGTGA. Trimming left V 3 bases short and J 0 bases short, with 5 bases between.

This clone was observed a single time. The chain joins TRBV5-4 to TRBJ2-7; D may be TRBD1 (5 bases). V lost 0 bases and J lost 3, with 13 bases in between. CDR3 length: 15 residues. Per the germline V gene, CDR1 is SGHNT and CDR2 is YYREEE (reference sequence). CDR3 in DNA: TGTGCCAGCAGCTTGGATCAGGGTCCTATCTACGAGCAGTACTTC. This codes for CASSLDQGPIYEQYF.

V usage is TRBV5-6 and J usage is TRBJ2-3, with 8 positions matching TRBD1. The CDR3 length is 15 residues. Germline V CDR1 and CDR2: SGHDT, YYEEEE. After removal of 4 bases from V and 5 bases from J, the junction contained 9 bases not matched to a gene. The CDR3 DNA sequence: TGTGCCAGCAGCCTGTACCAGGGGGCTGGAGATACGCAGTATTTT. Its protein is CASSLYQGAGDTQYF.

V and J are TRBV7-9 and TRBJ1-2; D not resolved. Germline V gene sequence: CDR1 SEHNR, CDR2 FQNEAQ (reference sequence). The CDR3 sequence is 12 residues long. Trimming left V 6 bases short and J 8 bases short, with 13 bases between. DNA of the CDR3: TGTGCCAGCAGACCCCCCACAGAGGGCTACACCTTC. This sequence encodes CASRPPTEGYTF.

V usage is TRBV6-5 and J usage is TRBJ1-1, with 10 bases identical to TRBD1. The V and J ends lost 7 bases and 3 bases, in that order; junction bases with no gene match: 5. Germline CDR1 is MNHEY and CDR2 is SVGAGI. The CDR3 has 14 amino acids. The CDR3, as DNA: TGTGCCAGCACTCCGGGGACAGGGGACACTGAAGCTTTCTTT. Its translation: CASTPGTGDTEAFF.

The chain combines TRBV11-3 with TRBJ2-1, with a tentative D call TRBD2 (6 bases). There are 15 residues in the CDR3. In germline, CDR1 is SGHNT, CDR2 YENEEA. V dropped 5 bases and J dropped 7 bases, with 18 bases sitting between them. In DNA form, the CDR3 reads TGTGCCAGCAGCATTAGCGGAGGGATTGGAAATGAGCAGTTCTTC. Its translation: CASSISGGIGNEQFF.

The table lists this clone with a count of one. This chain joins TRBV11-2 and TRBJ1-6; D gene unclear. This CDR3 contains 15 residues. Per germline, CDR1 SGHAT and CDR2 FQNNGV. V lost 4 bases and J lost 0, with 7 bases in between. CDR3: CASSYRGSYNSPLHF. The CDR3 nucleotides are TGTGCCAGCAGCTACCGCGGCTCCTATAATTCACCCCTCCACTTT. The whole variable domain, filled in from reference TRBV11-2 and TRBJ1-6, reads EAGVAQSPRYKIIEKRQSVAFWCNPISGHATLYWYQQILGQGPKLLIQFQNNGVVDDSQLPKDRFSAERLKGVDSTLKIQPAKLEDSAVYLCASSYRGSYNSPLHFGNGTRLTVT.

The V gene is TRBV7-2, the J gene TRBJ1-5; 7 nucleotides match TRBD1. CDR1 is SGHTA and CDR2 is FQGNSA in the germline V gene. CDR3 size: 14 residues. The trim removed 5 bases at V and 3 bases at J, leaving 4 bases unmatched. The CDR3 nucleotides are TGTGCCAGCAGCATGACAGGGACCAATCAGCCCCAGCATTTT. It codes for CASSMTGTNQPQHF.

The chain combines TRBV6-5 with TRBJ2-2; D gene uncertain. The CDR3 contains 12 residues. Trimming removed 8 bases at V and 6 bases at J, with 10 bases between. The germline V gene has CDR1 MNHEY and CDR2 SVGAGI. The CDR3 region is CASHLAPGELFF. CDR3 DNA: TGTGCCAGCCATTTAGCCCCCGGGGAGCTGTTTTTT.

V usage is TRBV5-4 and J usage is TRBJ1-2; TRBD1 aligns across 10 bases. Trimming took 5 bases from V and 7 from J; bases not matched to a gene: 8. Germline V gives CDR1 SGHNT, CDR2 YYREEE (reference sequence). The CDR3 is 14 amino acids. The CDR3 nucleotides read TGTGCCAGCAGTACCGGGACAGGGGTGGGTGGCTACACCTTC. This gives the protein CASSTGTGVGGYTF.

This sequence joins TRBV4-2 and TRBJ2-1, with 12 bases matching TRBD2. The CDR3 length is 16 residues. Germline V gene sequence: CDR1 LGHNA, CDR2 YNFKEQ. V was clipped by 4 bases and J by 6 bases; unmatched bases: 7. CDR3 loop: CASSRTTSGSTNEQFF. Here the CDR3 DNA reads TGTGCCAGCAGCCGTACGACTAGCGGGAGCACCAATGAGCAGTTCTTC.

V and J are TRBV5-4 and TRBJ2-7; TRBD1 is a possible D gene (6 bases). Trimming removed 2 bases at V and 1 base at J, with 7 bases between. The CDR3 runs to 13 residues. Germline CDR1 is SGHNT and CDR2 is YYREEE (reference sequence). CDR3 loop: CASSFQGSYEQYF. CDR3 nucleotides: TGTGCCAGCAGCTTTCAGGGGTCCTACGAGCAGTACTTC. The complete variable domain, with remaining parts taken from reference TRBV5-4 and TRBJ2-7, reads ETGVTQSPTHLIKTRGQQVTLRCSSQSGHNTVSWYQQALGQGPQFIFQYYREEENGRGNFPPRFSGLQFPNYSSELNVNALELDDSALYLCASSFQGSYEQYFGPGTRLTVT.